Listed here is a single T cell receptor beta chain. One entry per CDR3 protein, without DNA, is what TCRdb gives after re-calling the 5' RACE reads. The sample is made up of approximately 340,000 distinct CDR3 sequences, and the top ten hold 2% to 2.5% of it. Germline V gene lookup returns CDR1 SGHRS and CDR2 YFSETQ. The CDR3 runs to 13 residues. The data stem from a study of monozygotic twins with inflammatory bowel disease. This rearrangement joins TRBV5-1 to TRBJ2-1; TCRdb reports TRBD2, a call that lacks DNA to check it against. Input material: blood. The sequence was obtained from a human donor with ulcerative colitis or Crohn's disease, or a healthy co-twin of an affected twin (not recorded which). The CDR3 protein is CASSMGLAQEQFF.